The 23 T cell receptor beta chains in this list originate from one sample, sequenced in a study of long-term antiretroviral therapy in people with HIV. Samples were assayed with immunoSEQ v3.0 at survey level. TCRdb keeps only in-frame clones here, not all; method: immunoSEQ multiplex PCR. Of about 30,000 clones listed, 70% to 90% are singletons. The sequencing here drew on unsorted PBMCs, taken roughly 2.8 years before starting antiretroviral therapy. The receptors come from a young woman with HIV.

V gene TRBV5-6 combines with J gene TRBJ1-5, with D unresolved. CDR1 is SGHDT and CDR2 is YYEEEE in the germline V gene. Trimming cost V 1 base and J 0 bases, with 8 bases left between them. There are 15 residues in the CDR3. The CDR3 region has the DNA TGTGCCAGCAGCTTGTTTGGCCTTAGCAATCAGCCCCAGCATTTT. This gives the protein CASSLFGLSNQPQHF.

The chain employs TRBV9 and TRBJ1-1; no clear D gene. The V gene lost 7 bases and the J gene lost 1 base, with 5 bases spanning the gap. CDR1 is SGDLS, CDR2 YYNGEE, per germline. The CDR3 spans 11 residues. The CDR3 loop reads CASGSNTEAFF. As DNA, the CDR3 is TGTGCCAGCGGATCGAACACTGAAGCTTTCTTT. Using reference TRBV9 and TRBJ1-1 for the parts outside the CDR3, the full variable domain is DSGVTQTPKHLITATGQRVTLRCSPRSGDLSVYWYQQSLDQGLQFLIQYYNGEERAKGNILERFSAQQFPDLHSELNLSSLELGDSALYFCASGSNTEAFFGQGTRLTVV.

The rearrangement uses TRBV7-2 and TRBJ1-1; D gene unclear. Germline V gene data show CDR1 as SGHTA and CDR2 as FQGNSA. V was pared by 3 bases and J by 6 bases, with 5 bases between. The CDR3 loop spans 11 amino acids. The CDR3 here is CASSLLAEAFF. In nucleotides, the CDR3 is TGTGCCAGCAGCTTGTTGGCTGAAGCTTTCTTT.

The gene calls are TRBV9 and TRBJ1-1; D gene unclear. The CDR3 is 13 residues long. V was shortened by 2 bases and J by 1 base, with 6 bases between the two germline ends. The germline V gene has CDR1 SGDLS and CDR2 YYNGEE. CDR3 sequence: CASSVTENTEAFF. The CDR3, as DNA: TGTGCCAGCAGCGTTACAGAGAACACTGAAGCTTTCTTT.

This chain connects TRBV6-1 to TRBJ2-1, with TRBD1 matching 7 bases. This CDR3 comprises 15 residues. Germline CDR1 and CDR2: MNHNS and SASEGT. Germline trimming cut 6 bases from V and 4 bases from J; bases unmatched to any gene: 9. CDR3 sequence reads: CASSDRQGPYNEQFF. CDR3 DNA: TGTGCCAGCAGCGATCGACAGGGCCCTTACAATGAGCAGTTCTTC.

The rearrangement links TRBV5-6 to TRBJ2-3, with D possibly being TRBD2 (6 bases). The CDR3 length is 16 residues. Per germline, CDR1 SGHDT and CDR2 YYEEEE. V was shortened by 4 bases and J by 2 bases, with 17 bases between the two germline ends. CDR3 bases: TGTGCCAGCAGCCGGGGGTGGAGGGCGAACACAGATACGCAGTATTTT. Protein: CASSRGWRANTDTQYF.

The chain combines TRBV18 with TRBJ1-4; D gene unclear. V lost 5 bases, J lost 8 bases, and 9 bases lay in between. The CDR3 loop spans 12 amino acids. Germline V gene sequence: CDR1 KGHSH, CDR2 LQKENI. CDR3 residues: CASSGSEEKLFF. CDR3 DNA: TGTGCCAGCTCAGGTTCAGAGGAAAAACTGTTTTTT.

This clone appeared once. The chain uses TRBV6-6 and TRBJ1-1, with no clear D. V shed 0 bases and J shed 8 bases, with 13 bases lying between them. Germline V gene sequence: CDR1 MNHNY, CDR2 SVGAGI (reference sequence). CDR3 length equals 14 residues. Here the CDR3 DNA reads TGTGCCAGCAGTTACTCGTTCTCCGGGCTAGAAGCTTTCTTT. Protein: CASSYSFSGLEAFF.

The chain is built from TRBV18 and TRBJ2-5; D is unclear. Germline CDR1 reads KGHSH; CDR2 reads LQKENI. V was clipped by 3 bases and J by 5 bases, with 16 bases between them. This CDR3 comprises 15 residues. CDR3 coding DNA: TGTGCCAGCTCACCGGGTGTAAGAATAAGGGAGACCCAGTACTTC. Its protein product is CASSPGVRIRETQYF.

The chain carries TRBV2 and TRBJ1-2; D is possibly TRBD1 (5 bases). CDR1 is SNHLY and CDR2 is FYNNEI in the germline V gene. Deletions cut 8 bases from V and 2 bases from J, with 15 bases between. CDR3 length: 14 amino acids. The DNA of the CDR3 is TGTGCCAGCTCGGGGACCTCGGGCAACTATGGCTACACCTTC. It encodes CASSGTSGNYGYTF.

The V and J genes are TRBV7-8 and TRBJ2-3, with D perhaps TRBD2 (6 bases). The CDR3 covers 15 residues. CDR1 and CDR2 from the germline V gene are SGHVS and FQNEAQ. The V gene lost 5 bases and the J gene lost 0 bases, with 12 bases spanning the gap. CDR3 DNA: TGTGCCAGCAGCCTGACCGGGACTAGCACAGATACGCAGTATTTT. Protein: CASSLTGTSTDTQYF.

CDR3 sequence: CAWSVGTAGADEQFF. The DNA for the CDR3 is TGTGCCTGGAGTGTAGGAACGGCAGGGGCGGATGAGCAGTTCTTC. This chain uses TRBV30 with TRBJ2-1, with a possible D match to TRBD1 (6 bases). CDR1 is GTSNPN and CDR2 is SVGIG in the germline V gene (reference sequence). Trimming shortened V by 0 bases and J by 8 bases, and 17 bases separated the two germline ends. The CDR3 totals 15 residues. Looking up the rest from reference TRBV30 and TRBJ2-1 gives the full variable domain: SQTIHQWPATLVQPVGSPLSLECTVEGTSNPNLYWYRQAAGRGLQLLFYSVGIGQISSEVPQNLSASRPQDRQFILSSKKLLLSDSGFYLCAWSVGTAGADEQFFGPGTRLTVL.

The CDR3 DNA is TGTGCCAGCAGCTATCACCGGGACAGTAATCAGCCCCAGCATTTT. This encodes CASSYHRDSNQPQHF. V usage is TRBV7-2 and J usage is TRBJ1-5; 7 positions match TRBD1. CDR1 and CDR2 from the germline V gene are SGHTA and FQGNSA. V shed 4 bases and J 4 bases; nucleotides not matched to a gene: 7. The CDR3 totals 15 residues.

A note on this clone: Other nucleotide sequences in the sample specify the same CDR3. J is TRBJ1-2 and V is TRBV18; possible D gene TRBD1, 5 bases. Germline CDR1 is KGHSH and CDR2 is LQKENI. Trimming cost V 3 bases and J 3 bases, with 8 bases left between them. CDR3 length equals 13 residues. The CDR3 loop is CASSPRVDYGYTF. The CDR3 DNA is TGTGCCAGCTCACCCAGGGTCGACTATGGCTACACCTTC.

The rearrangement links TRBV5-1 to TRBJ1-6; 7 nucleotides line up with TRBD1. V lost 0 bases, J lost 3 bases, and 0 bases stayed unmatched. The CDR3 covers 15 residues. Germline V gene sequence: CDR1 SGHRS, CDR2 YFSETQ. The DNA of the CDR3 is TGCGCCAGCAGCTTGGGGGACAGCTATAATTCACCCCTCCACTTT. Translated, it gives CASSLGDSYNSPLHF.

V is TRBV5-1 and J is TRBJ2-5, with D possibly TRBD2 on 6 matching bases. Germline CDR1 is SGHRS and CDR2 is YFSETQ. Trimming cost V 8 bases and J 3 bases, with 14 bases left between them. The CDR3 runs 13 residues. CDR3 amino acids: CASEAGHKETQYF. CDR3 sequence (DNA): TGCGCCAGTGAGGCGGGGCATAAAGAGACCCAGTACTTC.

The J gene is TRBJ1-2, the V gene TRBV6-5; TRBD1 is a possible D gene (5 bases). The CDR3 is 14 residues long. The V end was cut by 5 bases, the J end by 6 bases, with 16 bases between. CDR1 MNHEY and CDR2 SVGAGI come from the germline V gene. DNA for the CDR3: TGTGCCAGCAGTCCCGGGGGAGGAACGCATGGCTACACCTTC. Its translation: CASSPGGGTHGYTF.

This clone was detected only a few times. The V gene is TRBV2, the J gene TRBJ1-1; TRBD1 agrees at 7 bases. Germline trimming cut 7 bases from V and 4 bases from J; bases unmatched to any gene: 6. The CDR3 totals 13 residues. The germline CDR1 and CDR2 sequences are SNHLY and FYNNEI. In DNA, the CDR3 is TGTGCCAGCATTGGGGACAGTCCCACTGAAGCTTTCTTT. It specifies CASIGDSPTEAFF.

The chain has TRBV9 and TRBJ1-6; D may be TRBD1 (5 bases). The V gene lost 5 bases and the J gene lost 10 bases, with 19 bases spanning the gap. Germline V gene data show CDR1 as SGDLS and CDR2 as YYNGEE. The CDR3 has 15 amino acids. The CDR3 spells CASRAPGTSSSPLHF. DNA of the CDR3: TGTGCCAGCAGGGCCCCAGGGACCTCCAGCTCACCCCTCCACTTT.

The rearrangement joins TRBV5-6 to TRBJ1-3; D gene uncertain. CDR1 SGHDT and CDR2 YYEEEE come from the germline V gene. The CDR3 loop spans 14 amino acids. Deletions cut 1 base from V and 0 bases from J, with 5 bases between. This CDR3 reads CASSLPASGNTIYF. The CDR3 DNA is TGTGCCAGCAGCTTGCCCGCCTCTGGAAACACCATATATTTT.

This clone was detected once. The rearrangement joins TRBV5-1 to TRBJ1-2, with a possible D match to TRBD1 (5 bases). The CDR3 consists of 14 residues. Germline CDR1 and CDR2: SGHRS and YFSETQ. V was cut by 5 bases and J by 6 bases, with 17 bases left in between. In DNA form, the CDR3 reads TGCGCCAGCAGTGGGGGTGGTCTTGGTGATGGCTACACCTTC. Translating gives CASSGGGLGDGYTF. The full variable domain, rest sourced from reference TRBV5-1 and TRBJ1-2, is KAGVTQTPRYLIKTRGQQVTLSCSPISGHRSVSWYQQTPGQGLQFLFEYFSETQRNKGNFPGRFSGRQFSNSRSEMNVSTLELGDSALYLCASSGGGLGDGYTFGSGTRLTVV.

The gene calls are TRBV7-9 and TRBJ2-7; D call uncertain. CDR3 length: 13 residues. Germline assignment: CDR1 SEHNR and CDR2 FQNEAQ (reference sequence). V dropped 2 bases and J dropped 4 bases, with 9 bases sitting between them. The CDR3 here is CASSLNGPYEQYV. For the CDR3, the DNA is TGTGCCAGCAGCTTAAACGGGCCATACGAGCAGTACGTC.

The chain has TRBV9 and TRBJ2-6, with 9 positions matching TRBD2. The J segment lost 1 base and the V segment lost 4 bases, leaving 15 bases of the junction unmatched. The CDR3 extends over 20 amino acids. Germline lookup yields CDR1 SGDLS and CDR2 YYNGEE. CDR3 residues: CASSPSLSAGGFSGANVLTF. In DNA form, the CDR3 reads TGTGCCAGCAGCCCCTCCCTCTCAGCGGGGGGATTTTCTGGGGCCAACGTCCTGACTTTC. Full variable domain (remainder filled in from reference TRBV9 and TRBJ2-6): DSGVTQTPKHLITATGQRVTLRCSPRSGDLSVYWYQQSLDQGLQFLIQYYNGEERAKGNILERFSAQQFPDLHSELNLSSLELGDSALYFCASSPSLSAGGFSGANVLTFGAGSRLTVL.